A selection of T cell receptor beta chains follows, all from one sample in a study of shared clonotypes between healthy human individuals. This table comes from immunoSEQ multiplex PCR, and its TCRdb copy is limited to in-frame clones, with some not included. The table includes roughly 2.5 million clones, 90% to 95% detected once. Source material: naive CD4+ T cells sorted from blood. The receptors were gathered from a man younger than 35 in good health. The CDR3 runs from the conserved cysteine through the conserved F or W. The order of the fields is CDR3 protein, CDR3 DNA, J gene, clone size, V gene, D gene. A D gene is named only where the DNA matches it firmly. Only some rows state a clone size, as once, few, many or a class for expanded clones.

CDR3aa: CASSQDTTDTQYF; CDR3nt: TGTGCCAGCAGCCAAGACACTACAGATACGCAGTATTTT; j_gene: TRBJ2-3; abundance: -; v_gene: TRBV5-4; d_gene: -
CDR3aa: CASSPRTGSSSYEQYF; CDR3nt: TGTGCCAGCAGCCCAAGGACAGGGTCATCCTCCTACGAGCAGTACTTC; j_gene: TRBJ2-7; abundance: -; v_gene: TRBV9; d_gene: TRBD1
CDR3aa: CAITTGVGQPQHF; CDR3nt: TGTGCCATCACCACAGGGGTGGGTCAGCCCCAGCATTTT; j_gene: TRBJ1-5; abundance: -; v_gene: TRBV10-3; d_gene: TRBD1
CDR3aa: CASSKTGVDPYNEQFF; CDR3nt: TGTGCCAGCAGCAAGACAGGGGTGGATCCGTACAATGAGCAGTTCTTC; j_gene: TRBJ2-1; abundance: -; v_gene: TRBV5-4; d_gene: TRBD1
CDR3aa: CASSVGGIQETQYF; CDR3nt: TGTGCCAGCAGCGTAGGAGGGATCCAAGAGACCCAGTACTTC; j_gene: TRBJ2-5; abundance: -; v_gene: TRBV9; d_gene: -
CDR3aa: CASSSGQGGYGYTF; CDR3nt: TGTGCCAGCAGCTCGGGACAGGGCGGCTATGGCTACACCTTC; j_gene: TRBJ1-2; abundance: -; v_gene: TRBV6-6; d_gene: TRBD1
CDR3aa: CASRGGQAFF; CDR3nt: TGTGCCAGCAGAGGGGGCCAAGCTTTCTTT; j_gene: TRBJ1-1; abundance: -; v_gene: TRBV28; d_gene: TRBD1
CDR3aa: CSVVPYGRGQSTDTQYF; CDR3nt: TGCAGCGTTGTCCCCTATGGGAGGGGACAAAGCACAGATACGCAGTATTTT; j_gene: TRBJ2-3; abundance: -; v_gene: TRBV29-1; d_gene: -
CDR3aa: CASSEAPGPAYEQYF; CDR3nt: TGTGCCAGCAGTGAAGCGCCCGGGCCAGCCTACGAGCAGTACTTC; j_gene: TRBJ2-7; abundance: -; v_gene: TRBV6-1; d_gene: -
CDR3aa: CASSLRNRGYSGANVLTF; CDR3nt: TGTGCCAGCAGCTTAAGGAACAGGGGTTACTCTGGGGCCAACGTCCTGACTTTC; j_gene: TRBJ2-6; abundance: -; v_gene: TRBV5-4; d_gene: TRBD1
CDR3aa: CASSEMTGTTGELFF; CDR3nt: TGTGCCAGCAGTGAAATGACAGGGACCACCGGGGAGCTGTTTTTT; j_gene: TRBJ2-2; abundance: -; v_gene: TRBV6-1; d_gene: TRBD1
CDR3aa: CASRQGNGVGGYTF; CDR3nt: TGTGCCAGCAGACAGGGGAACGGCGTAGGTGGCTACACCTTC; j_gene: TRBJ1-2; abundance: -; v_gene: TRBV28; d_gene: TRBD1
CDR3aa: CASSDPSGRADTQYF; CDR3nt: TGCGCCAGCAGTGATCCTAGCGGGAGGGCAGATACGCAGTATTTT; j_gene: TRBJ2-3; abundance: -; v_gene: TRBV10-2; d_gene: TRBD2
CDR3aa: CASSGQTIYGYTF; CDR3nt: TGTGCCAGCAGTGGTCAGACGATCTATGGCTACACCTTC; j_gene: TRBJ1-2; abundance: -; v_gene: TRBV2; d_gene: -
CDR3aa: CASSPQTSGTKNIQYF; CDR3nt: TGTGCCAGCAGCCCCCAGACTAGCGGGACCAAAAACATTCAGTACTTC; j_gene: TRBJ2-4; abundance: once; v_gene: TRBV9; d_gene: TRBD2
CDR3aa: CASSYTGVHEQYF; CDR3nt: TGTGCCAGTAGTTATACAGGGGTCCACGAGCAGTACTTC; j_gene: TRBJ2-7; abundance: -; v_gene: TRBV19; d_gene: TRBD1
CDR3aa: CASSLKGGKGSFRWELFF; CDR3nt: TGTGCCAGCTCCCTTAAAGGCGGGAAAGGTAGTTTCCGATGGGAGCTGTTTTTT; j_gene: TRBJ2-2; abundance: -; v_gene: TRBV27; d_gene: -
CDR3aa: CASSLEQGASTEAFF; CDR3nt: TGTGCCAGCAGCCTGGAACAGGGGGCATCAACTGAAGCTTTCTTT; j_gene: TRBJ1-1; abundance: -; v_gene: TRBV9; d_gene: TRBD1
CDR3aa: CASSIESGANVLTF; CDR3nt: TGTGCCAGCAGTATTGAATCTGGGGCCAACGTCCTGACTTTC; j_gene: TRBJ2-6; abundance: -; v_gene: TRBV2; d_gene: -
CDR3aa: CASSYFGSGNTIYF; CDR3nt: TGTGCCAGCAGTTACTTCGGATCTGGAAACACCATATATTTT; j_gene: TRBJ1-3; abundance: -; v_gene: TRBV6-5; d_gene: -
CDR3aa: CASSWGADTEAFF; CDR3nt: TGCGCCAGCAGCTGGGGGGCTGACACTGAAGCTTTCTTT; j_gene: TRBJ1-1; abundance: -; v_gene: TRBV5-1; d_gene: -
CDR3aa: CASSLEHEQYF; CDR3nt: TGCGCCAGCAGCTTGGAACACGAGCAGTACTTC; j_gene: TRBJ2-7; abundance: few; v_gene: TRBV5-1; d_gene: -
CDR3aa: CSVTPGGTQETQYF; CDR3nt: TGCAGCGTTACCCCAGGGGGGACCCAAGAGACCCAGTACTTC; j_gene: TRBJ2-5; abundance: once; v_gene: TRBV29-1; d_gene: -
CDR3aa: CASSLGSGGPAEQYF; CDR3nt: TGTGCCAGCAGTTTAGGGTCCGGGGGCCCCGCCGAGCAGTACTTC; j_gene: TRBJ2-7; abundance: -; v_gene: TRBV27; d_gene: -
CDR3aa: CASSSGAGVNEKLFF; CDR3nt: TGTGCCAGCAGCTCAGGAGCAGGGGTCAATGAAAAACTGTTTTTT; j_gene: TRBJ1-4; abundance: -; v_gene: TRBV7-9; d_gene: -
CDR3aa: CASTGEMVTEAFF; CDR3nt: TGTGCCAGTACCGGGGAAATGGTCACTGAAGCTTTCTTT; j_gene: TRBJ1-1; abundance: -; v_gene: TRBV19; d_gene: -
CDR3aa: CASSPRRSYTDTQYF; CDR3nt: TGTGCCAGCAGTCCCCGTCGTAGCTACACAGATACGCAGTATTTT; j_gene: TRBJ2-3; abundance: -; v_gene: TRBV2; d_gene: -
CDR3aa: CASSWGGSSYNEQFF; CDR3nt: TGCGCCAGCAGCTGGGGCGGGAGCTCCTACAATGAGCAGTTCTTC; j_gene: TRBJ2-1; abundance: -; v_gene: TRBV5-1; d_gene: TRBD2
CDR3aa: CASSLGGYGPNEQFF; CDR3nt: TGTGCCAGCAGCTTGGGGGGGTATGGACCCAATGAGCAGTTCTTC; j_gene: TRBJ2-1; abundance: -; v_gene: TRBV5-4; d_gene: -
CDR3aa: CASSIGRGSYNEQFF; CDR3nt: TGTGCCAGTAGTATAGGGAGGGGGTCTTACAATGAGCAGTTCTTC; j_gene: TRBJ2-1; abundance: -; v_gene: TRBV19; d_gene: -
CDR3aa: CASSPLGGGSYNEQFF; CDR3nt: TGTGCCAGCTCACCGCTTGGCGGGGGGAGTTACAATGAGCAGTTCTTC; j_gene: TRBJ2-1; abundance: once; v_gene: TRBV18; d_gene: TRBD2
CDR3aa: CASSLAAGGAYEQYF; CDR3nt: TGCGCCAGCAGCTTGGCCGCAGGGGGGGCCTACGAGCAGTACTTC; j_gene: TRBJ2-7; abundance: -; v_gene: TRBV5-1; d_gene: -
CDR3aa: CASSEEGGLYYGYTF; CDR3nt: TGTGCCAGCAGTGAAGAGGGCGGACTCTACTATGGCTACACCTTC; j_gene: TRBJ1-2; abundance: -; v_gene: TRBV2; d_gene: -
CDR3aa: CAISEYRDGYGYTF; CDR3nt: TGTGCCATCAGTGAGTACCGGGACGGTTATGGCTACACCTTC; j_gene: TRBJ1-2; abundance: -; v_gene: TRBV10-3; d_gene: -
CDR3aa: CASSAGLAGGPAKNIQYF; CDR3nt: TGTGCCAGCAGCGCGGGACTAGCGGGGGGACCGGCCAAAAACATTCAGTACTTC; j_gene: TRBJ2-4; abundance: -; v_gene: TRBV7-8; d_gene: TRBD2
CDR3aa: CASSMAGRIYTGELFF; CDR3nt: TGTGCCAGCAGCATGGCAGGCCGGATCTACACCGGGGAGCTGTTTTTT; j_gene: TRBJ2-2; abundance: -; v_gene: TRBV21-1; d_gene: -
CDR3aa: CASSLRATVGSSYNSPLHF; CDR3nt: TGTGCCAGCAGCTTGAGGGCGACGGTTGGTAGCTCCTATAATTCACCCCTCCACTTT; j_gene: TRBJ1-6; abundance: once; v_gene: TRBV5-5; d_gene: -
CDR3aa: CASQVKGGQPQHF; CDR3nt: TGTGCCAGCCAGGTCAAGGGCGGACAGCCCCAGCATTTT; j_gene: TRBJ1-5; abundance: -; v_gene: TRBV2; d_gene: -